Below are 3 T cell receptor beta chains sequenced from a single sample in a study of blood T cell repertoires in COVID-19. The method was immunoSEQ multiplex PCR; TCRdb's version includes in-frame clones alone and lacks a portion of them. The table shows over 150,000 clones, with 87% occurring only once. Input material: PBMCs or T cells enriched from blood (not recorded which). These receptors originate from a woman between 50 and 59 years old who had recovered from COVID-19.

The CDR3 loop reads CASMNGTGYGYTF. DNA for the CDR3: TGTGCCAGCATGAACGGGACAGGTTATGGCTACACCTTC. The chain has TRBV2 and TRBJ1-2, with TRBD1 matching over 8 bases. Looked up from germline, CDR1 is SNHLY and CDR2 is FYNNEI. Unmatched junction bases numbered 6, after V lost 7 bases and J lost 5 bases. The length of the CDR3 is 13 residues.

The gene calls are TRBV6-6 and TRBJ1-1; D uncertain. V was clipped by 3 bases and J by 7 bases, with 6 bases between them. The CDR3 sequence is 11 residues long. In germline, CDR1 is MNHNY, CDR2 SVGAGI (reference sequence). The CDR3 nucleotides read TGTGCCAGCAGTTATAGCCGTGAAGCTTTCTTT. Its protein is CASSYSREAFF.

The CDR3 nucleotides are TGTGCCAGCAGTCATCAGTGGAACACTGAAGCTTTCTTT. Protein product: CASSHQWNTEAFF. The chain joins TRBV5-6 to TRBJ1-1; no definite D call. CDR1 SGHDT and CDR2 YYEEEE come from the germline V gene. The CDR3 spans 13 residues. V was shortened by 5 bases and J by 1 base, with 9 bases between the two germline ends.